This TCR beta chain was observed in a study of blood T cell repertoires in COVID-19. Study background: COVID-19 samples from acute and convalescent phases originated in the United States, Italy and Spain.

CDR1 and CDR2 from the germline V gene are MDHEN and SYDVKM. The CDR3 sequence is 11 residues long. Trimming cost V 2 bases and J 4 bases, with 2 bases left between them. Method: immunoSEQ multiplex PCR; TCRdb's copy keeps in-frame clones and lacks some. The repertoire holds hundreds of thousands of clones, with 75% to 90% as singletons. Sequences were obtained from peripheral blood. This chain uses TRBV28 with TRBJ1-2; D remains ambiguous. The receptor was isolated from a woman in her fifties or sixties with COVID-19, enrolled during active disease. The CDR3 DNA is TGTGCCAGCAGTTTACGCTATGGCTACACCTTC. As protein: CASSLRYGYTF.